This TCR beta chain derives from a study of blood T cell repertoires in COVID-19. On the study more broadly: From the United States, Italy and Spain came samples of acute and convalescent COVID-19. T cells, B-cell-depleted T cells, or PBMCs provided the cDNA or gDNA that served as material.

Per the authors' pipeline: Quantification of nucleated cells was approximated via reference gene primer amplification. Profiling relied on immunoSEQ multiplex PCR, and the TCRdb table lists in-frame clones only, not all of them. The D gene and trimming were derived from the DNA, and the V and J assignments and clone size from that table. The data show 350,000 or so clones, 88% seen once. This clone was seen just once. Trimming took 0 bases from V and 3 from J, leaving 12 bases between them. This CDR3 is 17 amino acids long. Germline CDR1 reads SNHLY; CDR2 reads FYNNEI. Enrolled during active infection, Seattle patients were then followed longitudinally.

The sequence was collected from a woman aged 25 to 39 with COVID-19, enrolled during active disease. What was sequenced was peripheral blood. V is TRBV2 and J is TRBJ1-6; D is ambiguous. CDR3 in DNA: TGTGCCAGCAGTGAAGCCCGGCAGGCAGGCTATAATTCACCCCTCCACTTT. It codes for CASSEARQAGYNSPLHF.